The clone carrying this T cell receptor (beta chain) was seen repeatedly, ten times or more. The germline gives CDR1 WSHSY, CDR2 SAAADI. V lost 6 bases to trimming and J lost 4 bases, with 12 bases between them. The length of the CDR3 is 14 residues. Through Arm-PCR of CDR3 regions and iRepertoire HTBI primers, TCR beta libraries were built. TCRdb independently ran MiXCR on the multiplex PCR reads; one entry per CDR3 protein. The sample contains more than 400,000 distinct CDR3 sequences, about 15% of which appear only once. This entry belongs to a study of regulatory T cells in long-lasting Graves disease. Time point specified: newly diagnosed GD, antithyroid drugs for less than 3 months. From PBMCs, RNA was extracted and then used to make the TCR library. These data were likewise used in another study, on T cells in Graves' hyperthyroidism and ophthalmopathy.

The sequence came from a woman aged 25 to 39 with Graves disease. The sequencing here drew on peripheral blood mononuclear cells (PBMCs), taken at new diagnosis, from a patient treated with antithyroid drugs. This sequence joins TRBV10-2 and TRBJ2-2; either TRBD1 or TRBD2 may supply D (7 bases each). The CDR3 spells CASRAGQSTGELFF. The CDR3 nucleotides are TGCGCCAGCAGAGCGGGACAGTCCACCGGGGAGCTGTTTTTT.